What follows is one TCR beta chain and its context. The data were taken from a study of control samples from healthy donors and cancer patients. Per germline, CDR1 SGHTA and CDR2 FQGTGA. CDR3 size: 15 residues. V was pared by 5 bases and J by 4 bases, with 4 bases of the junction left unmatched. Produced via immunoSEQ multiplex PCR; TCRdb's table is partial and in-frame only. The sample shows 95,000 to 150,000 clones, 80% to 95% of them seen only once. The chain combines TRBV7-3 with TRBJ2-1; 11 positions match TRBD2. This sequence originates from a woman under 30 in good health. Sequenced material: blood. The CDR3 sequence: CASSPRTSGYNEQFF. In DNA form, the CDR3 reads TGTGCCAGCAGCCCCCGGACTAGCGGGTACAATGAGCAGTTCTTC. Full variable domain (outside the CDR3, taken from reference TRBV7-3 and TRBJ2-1): GAGVSQTPSNKVTEKGKYVELRCDPISGHTALYWYRQSLGQGPEFLIYFQGTGAADDSGLPNDRFFAVRPEGSVSTLKIQRTERGDSAVYLCASSPRTSGYNEQFFGPGTRLTVL.